The TCR beta chain under discussion was sequenced for a study of blood T cells in healthy people across ages. With respect to this clonotype: Its antigen remains unidentified.

Germline CDR1 reads DFQATT; CDR2 reads SNEGSKA (reference sequence). The CDR3 is 15 residues long. PCR was performed a second time for about 7 to 11 cycles using a sample-barcoded 5' primer and a J-beta primer mix. TCRdb redid the calling of the 5' RACE reads with MiXCR, one entry per CDR3 protein. The sample records some 730,000 distinct CDR3 sequences, 22% being singletons. Study-wide results and limits: Roughly linear declines in TCR beta diversity per million T cells occurred with age.

Each sample provided at least 5 micrograms of extracted total RNA. The sequence was obtained from a man between 65 and 85 years old in good health. The chain is built from TRBV20-1 and TRBJ2-3; 13 nucleotides align to TRBD2. What was sequenced was blood. In DNA, the CDR3 is TGCAGCGGGACTAGCGGGAATCGGGGCACAGATACGCAGTATTTT. The encoded protein is CSGTSGNRGTDTQYF.